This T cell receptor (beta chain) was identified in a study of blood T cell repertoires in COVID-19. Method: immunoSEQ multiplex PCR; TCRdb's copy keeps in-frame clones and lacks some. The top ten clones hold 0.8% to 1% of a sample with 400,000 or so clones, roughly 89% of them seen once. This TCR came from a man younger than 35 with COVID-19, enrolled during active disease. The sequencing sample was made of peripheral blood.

CDR3 DNA: TGTGCCAGCAGCCGTGACTCCAGAGGTGGCAATGAGCAGTTCTTC. Translating it yields CASSRDSRGGNEQFF. The chain employs TRBV7-9 and TRBJ2-1; the D is unclear. The CDR3 sequence is 15 residues long. Trimming left V 5 bases short and J 6 bases short, with 17 bases between. CDR1 and CDR2 from the germline V gene are SEHNR and FQNEAQ (reference sequence).